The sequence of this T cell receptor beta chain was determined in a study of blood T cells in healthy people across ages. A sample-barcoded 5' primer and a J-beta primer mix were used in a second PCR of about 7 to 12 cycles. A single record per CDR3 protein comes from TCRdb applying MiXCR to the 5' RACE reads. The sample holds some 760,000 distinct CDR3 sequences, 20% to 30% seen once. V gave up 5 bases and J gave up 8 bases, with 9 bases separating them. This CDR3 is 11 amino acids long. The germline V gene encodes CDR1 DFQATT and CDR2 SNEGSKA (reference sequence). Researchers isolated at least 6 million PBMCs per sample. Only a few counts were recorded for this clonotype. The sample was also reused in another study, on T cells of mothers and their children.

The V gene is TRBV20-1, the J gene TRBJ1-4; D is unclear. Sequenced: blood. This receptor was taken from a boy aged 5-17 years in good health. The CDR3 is CSAALREKLFF. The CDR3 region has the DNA TGCAGTGCTGCCCTTAGAGAAAAACTGTTTTTT.